Listed below are T cell receptor beta chains from one sample, sequenced in a study of T-cell reconstitution after alpha-beta-depleted transplantation in children. TCRdb used MiXCR to reprocess the PCR reads, holding one entry per CDR3 protein. Seen here are 490,000 or so distinct CDR3 sequences, approximately 10% observed once, and the top ten hold around 2%. The material sequenced was PBMCs, taken before TCRalphabeta/CD19-depleted stem cell transplant. The source is a child younger than 10 with inherited bone marrow failure, due to receive a stem cell transplant. CDR3s include the opening cysteine and the closing phenylalanine or tryptophan. The D gene is left open where the match is weak. The size field is filled for only some rows; it gives once, few, many or a size class.

size: many; V: TRBV30; D: .; J: TRBJ2-1; CDR3: CACSRVYNEQFF; DNA: TGTGCCTGTTCTCGGGTGTACAATGAGCAGTTCTTC
size: many; V: TRBV14; D: .; J: TRBJ2-1; CDR3: CASSRLLTNEQFF; DNA: TGTGCCAGCAGCCGCTTATTAACTAATGAGCAGTTCTTC
size: many; V: TRBV5-5; D: .; J: TRBJ2-1; CDR3: CASSPVPNNEQFF; DNA: TGTGCCAGCAGCCCCGTCCCGAACAATGAGCAGTTCTTC
size: many; V: TRBV27; D: .; J: TRBJ1-5; CDR3: CASSPRESNQPQHF; DNA: TGTGCCAGCAGTCCCAGGGAGAGCAATCAGCCCCAGCATTTT
size: many; V: TRBV7-9; D: TRBD1; J: TRBJ1-2; CDR3: CASSLVGGANYGYTF; DNA: TGTGCCAGCAGCTTAGTAGGGGGCGCTAACTATGGCTACACCTTC
size: many; V: TRBV27; D: .; J: TRBJ1-2; CDR3: CASSPAGDGYTF; DNA: TGTGCCAGCAGTCCGGCAGGGGACGGCTACACCTTC
size: many; V: TRBV5-1; D: TRBD1; J: TRBJ2-1; CDR3: CASSLLQGAGYEQFF; DNA: TGCGCCAGCAGCTTGTTACAGGGGGCCGGATATGAGCAGTTCTTC
size: many; V: TRBV5-1; D: TRBD1; J: TRBJ2-7; CDR3: CASSLAGTESSYEQYF; DNA: TGCGCCAGCAGCTTGGCCGGGACAGAGAGCTCCTACGAGCAGTACTTC
size: .; V: TRBV20-1; D: .; J: TRBJ2-1; CDR3: CSASLGLSVRGEQFF; DNA: TGCAGTGCTAGTTTGGGGTTGTCGGTCCGGGGAGAGCAGTTCTTC
size: many; V: TRBV10-3; D: TRBD1; J: TRBJ1-1; CDR3: CAISGYRGHLNTEAFF; DNA: TGTGCCATCAGTGGGTACAGGGGGCATTTGAACACTGAAGCTTTCTTT
size: many; V: TRBV27; D: .; J: TRBJ2-1; CDR3: CASSLSPRGPYNEQFF; DNA: TGTGCCAGCAGTTTATCGCCCCGGGGGCCCTACAATGAGCAGTTCTTC
size: many; V: TRBV20-1; D: .; J: TRBJ2-4; CDR3: CSARDLVGNIQYF; DNA: TGCAGTGCTAGAGATCTGGTGGGAAACATTCAGTACTTC
size: .; V: TRBV12-3/TRBV12-4; D: .; J: TRBJ2-7; CDR3: CASGLLGDEQYF; DNA: TGTGCCAGCGGTCTCCTTGGGGACGAGCAGTACTTC
size: many; V: TRBV12-3/TRBV12-4; D: TRBD2; J: TRBJ2-1; CDR3: CASSYRDYKNEQFF; DNA: TGTGCCAGCAGTTACCGGGACTATAAGAATGAGCAGTTCTTC
size: many; V: TRBV20-1; D: .; J: TRBJ2-6; CDR3: CSARSLGSFSGANVLTF; DNA: TGCAGTGCTAGATCCTTGGGGTCCTTCTCTGGGGCCAACGTCCTGACTTTC
size: .; V: TRBV20-1; D: .; J: TRBJ1-1; CDR3: CSDRGVAYTEAFF; DNA: TGCAGTGACAGAGGCGTAGCCTACACTGAAGCTTTCTTT
size: .; V: TRBV29-1; D: TRBD2; J: TRBJ2-1; CDR3: CSVASGARTSGNEQFF; DNA: TGCAGCGTTGCCTCCGGGGCGAGGACTAGCGGCAATGAGCAGTTCTTC
size: many; V: TRBV27; D: TRBD1; J: TRBJ2-1; CDR3: CASSFYRGAYNEQFF; DNA: TGTGCCAGCAGTTTCTACAGGGGGGCTTACAATGAGCAGTTCTTC
size: many; V: TRBV19; D: .; J: TRBJ2-1; CDR3: CASSIDQGGSYNEQFF; DNA: TGTGCCAGTAGTATAGATCAAGGTGGGTCCTACAATGAGCAGTTCTTC
size: many; V: TRBV28; D: TRBD2; J: TRBJ2-3; CDR3: CASSSPIAGVTDTQYF; DNA: TGTGCCAGCAGTTCCCCGATAGCGGGTGTCACAGATACGCAGTATTTT
size: .; V: TRBV7-9; D: .; J: TRBJ1-2; CDR3: CASTQRVDGYTF; DNA: TGTGCCAGCACCCAGCGGGTTGACGGCTACACCTTC
size: many; V: TRBV7-2; D: .; J: TRBJ2-1; CDR3: CASSLGTPNGEQFF; DNA: TGTGCCAGCAGCTTAGGGACTCCCAACGGTGAGCAGTTCTTC
size: .; V: TRBV4-1; D: .; J: TRBJ2-7; CDR3: CASSPQGPLEQYF; DNA: TGCGCCAGCAGCCCCCAAGGGCCGCTCGAGCAGTACTTC
size: many; V: TRBV20-1; D: .; J: TRBJ1-5; CDR3: CSARRPGEDQPQHF; DNA: TGCAGTGCTAGGCGACCAGGGGAAGATCAGCCCCAGCATTTT
size: many; V: TRBV10-3; D: .; J: TRBJ1-4; CDR3: CAISPTRLATNEKLFF; DNA: TGTGCCATCAGTCCAACCAGATTAGCAACTAATGAAAAACTGTTTTTT
size: many; V: TRBV20-1; D: .; J: TRBJ2-1; CDR3: CSARDHRFAGIIYNEQFF; DNA: TGCAGTGCTAGAGACCACCGGTTCGCCGGGATAATTTACAATGAGCAGTTCTTC
size: many; V: TRBV6-1; D: TRBD2; J: TRBJ2-2; CDR3: CASSQLAGGTNTGELFF; DNA: TGTGCCAGCAGTCAACTAGCGGGAGGCACGAACACCGGGGAGCTGTTTTTT
size: many; V: TRBV7-6; D: .; J: TRBJ1-4; CDR3: CASSLRPEGNEKLFF; DNA: TGTGCCAGCAGCTTACGGCCGGAGGGGAATGAAAAACTGTTTTTT
size: many; V: TRBV9; D: TRBD1; J: TRBJ1-2; CDR3: CASSQLTGVGYTF; DNA: TGTGCCAGCAGCCAGCTGACAGGGGTCGGCTACACCTTC
size: .; V: TRBV11-2; D: TRBD2; J: TRBJ2-1; CDR3: CASSPGAGGSTSGRRGEQFF; DNA: TGTGCCAGCAGCCCCGGCGCGGGGGGCTCGACTAGCGGGAGAAGGGGTGAGCAGTTCTTC
size: many; V: TRBV7-9; D: TRBD1; J: TRBJ1-1; CDR3: CASSLTGWYTEAFF; DNA: TGTGCCAGCAGCTTGACAGGGTGGTACACTGAAGCTTTCTTT
size: many; V: TRBV27; D: .; J: TRBJ2-3; CDR3: CASSPSFGESVDTQYF; DNA: TGTGCCAGCAGTCCTTCTTTTGGGGAATCGGTAGATACGCAGTATTTT
size: .; V: TRBV4-3; D: TRBD2; J: TRBJ2-7; CDR3: CASSRGTSGRNEQYF; DNA: TGCGCCAGCAGCCGAGGGACTAGCGGGAGGAACGAGCAGTACTTC
size: many; V: TRBV5-1; D: .; J: TRBJ2-7; CDR3: CASSFGNHEQYF; DNA: TGCGCCAGCAGCTTCGGGAATCACGAGCAGTACTTC
size: many; V: TRBV29-1; D: .; J: TRBJ2-1; CDR3: CSAGSDEQFF; DNA: TGCAGCGCGGGATCGGATGAGCAGTTCTTC
size: many; V: TRBV20-1; D: TRBD1; J: TRBJ2-3; CDR3: CSAHGQGGPLGTQYF; DNA: TGCAGTGCTCATGGACAGGGCGGTCCCCTGGGGACGCAGTATTTT
size: many; V: TRBV5-4; D: .; J: TRBJ2-5; CDR3: CASSLGLVTETQYF; DNA: TGTGCCAGCAGCTTGGGTCTAGTGACTGAGACCCAGTACTTC
size: many; V: TRBV12-3/TRBV12-4; D: .; J: TRBJ2-7; CDR3: CASSFPLTRQATYEQYF; DNA: TGTGCCAGCAGTTTCCCTCTGACGAGACAGGCGACCTACGAGCAGTACTTC
size: many; V: TRBV7-9; D: .; J: TRBJ2-7; CDR3: CASSLDSGAYEQYF; DNA: TGTGCCAGCAGCTTAGATTCAGGGGCCTACGAGCAGTACTTC
size: many; V: TRBV2; D: .; J: TRBJ2-3; CDR3: CASSEGWDTQYF; DNA: TGTGCCAGCAGTGAAGGATGGGATACGCAGTATTTT
size: many; V: TRBV24-1; D: .; J: TRBJ2-1; CDR3: CATSVSGREQFF; DNA: TGTGCCACCAGTGTTAGCGGCCGTGAGCAGTTCTTC
size: many; V: TRBV29-1; D: TRBD2; J: TRBJ2-1; CDR3: CSVIGLAGPNEQFF; DNA: TGCAGCGTTATCGGACTAGCGGGGCCGAATGAGCAGTTCTTC
size: many; V: TRBV29-1; D: .; J: TRBJ2-5; CDR3: CSVLTETQYF; DNA: TGCAGCGTTTTAACGGAGACCCAGTACTTC
size: many; V: TRBV20-1; D: TRBD1; J: TRBJ2-5; CDR3: CSAPGTGRETQYF; DNA: TGCAGTGCACCCGGGACAGGGCGAGAGACCCAGTACTTC
size: many; V: TRBV12-3/TRBV12-4; D: .; J: TRBJ1-5; CDR3: CASSSGGRQNSNQPQHF; DNA: TGTGCCAGCAGTAGCGGTGGCAGGCAGAATAGCAATCAGCCCCAGCATTTT
size: many; V: TRBV14; D: TRBD1; J: TRBJ2-5; CDR3: CASSQDGTGEQETQYF; DNA: TGTGCCAGCAGCCAAGATGGGACAGGGGAACAAGAGACCCAGTACTTC
size: .; V: TRBV20-1; D: TRBD2; J: TRBJ2-7; CDR3: CSAFDIPGLAGGAYEQYF; DNA: TGCAGTGCCTTCGATATTCCGGGACTAGCGGGAGGAGCCTACGAGCAGTACTTC
size: .; V: TRBV5-1; D: TRBD1; J: TRBJ1-1; CDR3: CASSLDPGQGTEAFF; DNA: TGCGCCAGCAGCTTGGATCCGGGACAGGGCACTGAAGCTTTCTTT
size: many; V: TRBV4-1; D: TRBD1; J: TRBJ1-1; CDR3: CASSQLTGANTEAFF; DNA: TGCGCCAGCAGCCAACTAACAGGGGCCAACACTGAAGCTTTCTTT
size: many; V: TRBV5-1; D: .; J: TRBJ2-7; CDR3: CASSLVMGGLYYEQYF; DNA: TGCGCCAGCAGCTTGGTAATGGGAGGTCTCTACTACGAGCAGTACTTC
size: many; V: TRBV4-2; D: .; J: TRBJ2-3; CDR3: CASSRDRDITDTQYF; DNA: TGTGCCAGCAGCCGAGACCGGGACATTACAGATACGCAGTATTTT
size: .; V: TRBV5-4; D: .; J: TRBJ2-1; CDR3: CASSTGGRDPYNEQFF; DNA: TGTGCCAGCAGCACTGGGGGACGGGACCCCTACAATGAGCAGTTCTTC
size: many; V: TRBV2; D: .; J: TRBJ1-1; CDR3: CASSEVGQGKAFF; DNA: TGTGCCAGCAGTGAAGTGGGGCAGGGAAAAGCTTTCTTT
size: few; V: TRBV30; D: TRBD2; J: TRBJ2-4; CDR3: CAWSVGTSGSENIQYF; DNA: TGTGCCTGGAGTGTAGGGACTAGCGGGTCGGAAAACATTCAGTACTTC
size: many; V: TRBV27; D: TRBD1; J: TRBJ2-7; CDR3: CASTANGQGAHYEQYF; DNA: TGTGCCAGCACCGCTAATGGACAGGGGGCGCACTACGAGCAGTACTTC